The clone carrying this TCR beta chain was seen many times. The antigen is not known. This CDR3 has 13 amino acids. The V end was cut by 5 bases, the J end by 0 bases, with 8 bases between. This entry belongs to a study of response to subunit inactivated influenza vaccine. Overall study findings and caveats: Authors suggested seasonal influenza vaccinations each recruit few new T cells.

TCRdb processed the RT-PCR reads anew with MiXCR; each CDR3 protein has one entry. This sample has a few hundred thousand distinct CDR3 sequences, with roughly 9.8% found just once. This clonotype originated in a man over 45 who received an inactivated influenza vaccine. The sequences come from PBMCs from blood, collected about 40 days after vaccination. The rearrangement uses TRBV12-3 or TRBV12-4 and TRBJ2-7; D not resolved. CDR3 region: CASSPSPSYEQYF. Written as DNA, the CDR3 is TGTGCCAGCAGTCCGTCCCCCTCCTACGAGCAGTACTTC.